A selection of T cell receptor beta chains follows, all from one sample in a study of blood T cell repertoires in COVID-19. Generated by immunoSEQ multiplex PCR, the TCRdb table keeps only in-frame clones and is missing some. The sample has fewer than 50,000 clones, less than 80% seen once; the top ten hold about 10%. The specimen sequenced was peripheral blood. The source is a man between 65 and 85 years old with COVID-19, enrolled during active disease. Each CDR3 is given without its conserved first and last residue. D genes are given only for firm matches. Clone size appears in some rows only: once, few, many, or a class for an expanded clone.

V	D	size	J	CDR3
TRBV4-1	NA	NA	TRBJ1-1	ASSQQTDRLNTEAF
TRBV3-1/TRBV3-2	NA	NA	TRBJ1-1	ASRTRGGPEAF
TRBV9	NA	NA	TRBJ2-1	ASSLGNVNEQF
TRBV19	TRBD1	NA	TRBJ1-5	ASSPFRGLGYSNQPQH
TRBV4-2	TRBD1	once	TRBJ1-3	ASSQAGGLNTIY
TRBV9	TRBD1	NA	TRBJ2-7	ASSVQGESYEQY
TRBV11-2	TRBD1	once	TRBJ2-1	ASSPAGTGYNEQF
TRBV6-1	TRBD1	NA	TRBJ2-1	ASTSHNRGSDEQF
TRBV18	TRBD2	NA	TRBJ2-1	ASSPESAGVGEQF
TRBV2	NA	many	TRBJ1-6	ASRPTGSSYNSPLH
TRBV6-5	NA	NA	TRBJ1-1	ASSYLIGQTSEAF
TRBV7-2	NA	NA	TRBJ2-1	ASGPGGFSEQF
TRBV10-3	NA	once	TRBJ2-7	AISESTDLHEQY
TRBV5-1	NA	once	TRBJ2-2	ASSLVVSLGTGELF
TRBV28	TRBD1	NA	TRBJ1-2	ASAVGGQGYGYT
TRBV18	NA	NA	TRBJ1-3	ASSPQTTGAGNTIY
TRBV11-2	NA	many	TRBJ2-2	ASSPDFPGLYTGELF
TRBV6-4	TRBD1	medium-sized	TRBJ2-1	ASSDSTGANNEQF
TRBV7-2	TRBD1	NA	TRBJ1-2	ASSLRTGTGDGYT
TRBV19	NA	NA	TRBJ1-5	ASTSAGGHQPQH
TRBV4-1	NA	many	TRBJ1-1	ASSRTVGTEAF
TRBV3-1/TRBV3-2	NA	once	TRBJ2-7	ASSPSPGTYYEQY
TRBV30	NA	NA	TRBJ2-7	AWKKSGPEQY
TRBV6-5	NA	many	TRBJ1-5	ASYLFDSSNQPQH
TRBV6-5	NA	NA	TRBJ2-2	ASSTGSGNTGELF
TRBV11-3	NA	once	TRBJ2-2	ASSLFVQGITGELF
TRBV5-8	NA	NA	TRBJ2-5	ASSFGGAGETQY
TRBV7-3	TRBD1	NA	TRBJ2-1	ASSRQGLGEQF
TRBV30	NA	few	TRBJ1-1	AWSFGTEAF
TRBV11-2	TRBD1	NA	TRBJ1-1	ASSVTGVNTEAF
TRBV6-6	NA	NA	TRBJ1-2	ASSERGIYGYT
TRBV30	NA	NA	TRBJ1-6	AWRGRGHPESPLH
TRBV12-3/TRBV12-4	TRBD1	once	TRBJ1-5	ASRGDSDQPQH
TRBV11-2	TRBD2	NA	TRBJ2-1	ASSQLAGLHNEQF
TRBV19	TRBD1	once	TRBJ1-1	ASRGTGVETEAF
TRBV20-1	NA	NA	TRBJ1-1	SASGHGETEAF
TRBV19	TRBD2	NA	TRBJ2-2	ASRPSSGGAFGELF
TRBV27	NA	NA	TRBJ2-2	ASSLSFTGELF
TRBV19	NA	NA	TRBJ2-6	ASSIGTSSGANVLT
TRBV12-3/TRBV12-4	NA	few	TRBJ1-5	ASSQSNQPQH
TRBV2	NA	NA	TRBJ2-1	ASIRKAGPNNEQF
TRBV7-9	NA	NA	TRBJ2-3	ASSRSRQGRDTQY
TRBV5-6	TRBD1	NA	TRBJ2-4	ASSATWQGQGKDIQY
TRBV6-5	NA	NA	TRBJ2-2	ATRRGGYTGELF
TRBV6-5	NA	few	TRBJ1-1	ASSPGENTEAF
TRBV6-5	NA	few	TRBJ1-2	ASSRQGSLDGYT
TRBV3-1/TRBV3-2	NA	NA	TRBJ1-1	ASSQATTGVGSAF
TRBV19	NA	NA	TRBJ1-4	ASSQTGQLEKLF
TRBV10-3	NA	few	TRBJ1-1	AISAQTLNTEAF
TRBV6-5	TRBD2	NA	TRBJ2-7	ASFRGDEQY
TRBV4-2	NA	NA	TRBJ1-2	ASSQVGARDYGYT
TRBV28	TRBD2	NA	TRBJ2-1	ASGGGPSEQF
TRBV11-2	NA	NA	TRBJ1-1	ASSLVRDWNTEAF
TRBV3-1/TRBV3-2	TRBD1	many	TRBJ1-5	ASSPYKGTGANQPQH
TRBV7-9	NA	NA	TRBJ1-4	ATPADSNEKLF